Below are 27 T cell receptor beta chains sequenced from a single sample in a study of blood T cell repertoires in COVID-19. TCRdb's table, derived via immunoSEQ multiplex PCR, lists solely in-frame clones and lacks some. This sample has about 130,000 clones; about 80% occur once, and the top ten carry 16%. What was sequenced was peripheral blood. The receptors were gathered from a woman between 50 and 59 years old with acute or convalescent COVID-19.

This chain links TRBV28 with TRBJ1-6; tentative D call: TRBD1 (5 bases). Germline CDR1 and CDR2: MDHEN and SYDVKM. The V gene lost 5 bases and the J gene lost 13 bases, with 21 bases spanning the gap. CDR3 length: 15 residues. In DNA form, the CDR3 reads TGTGCCAGCAGTCCTGTGGGAGGGACGGGTCTGCCCCTCCACTTT. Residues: CASSPVGGTGLPLHF.

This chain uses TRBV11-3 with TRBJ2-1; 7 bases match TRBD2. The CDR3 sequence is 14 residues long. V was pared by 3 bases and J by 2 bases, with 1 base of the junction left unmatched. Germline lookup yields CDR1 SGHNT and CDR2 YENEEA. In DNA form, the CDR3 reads TGTGCCAGCAGCTTTAGCGGGCCCTACAATGAGCAGTTCTTC. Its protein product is CASSFSGPYNEQFF. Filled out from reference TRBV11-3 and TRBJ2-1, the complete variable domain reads EAGVVQSPRYKIIEKKQPVAFWCNPISGHNTLYWYLQNLGQGPELLIRYENEEAVDDSQLPKDRFSAERLKGVDSTLKIQPAELGDSAVYLCASSFSGPYNEQFFGPGTRLTVL.

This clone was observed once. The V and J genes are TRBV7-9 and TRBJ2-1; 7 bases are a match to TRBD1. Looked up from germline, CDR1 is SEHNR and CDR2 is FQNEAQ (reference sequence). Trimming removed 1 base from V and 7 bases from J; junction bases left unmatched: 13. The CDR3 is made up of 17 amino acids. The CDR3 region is CASSLVSAMRGPNEQFF. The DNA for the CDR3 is TGTGCCAGCAGCTTAGTAAGTGCGATGAGGGGGCCGAATGAGCAGTTCTTC.

CDR3 in DNA: TGTGCCAGCCACCACCCGGCGGGGGGGTCCTACGAGCAGTACTTC. Amino acid sequence: CASHHPAGGSYEQYF. This chain links TRBV7-8 with TRBJ2-7; TRBD2 matches at 9 bases. The trim removed 8 bases at V and 1 base at J, leaving 9 bases unmatched. The CDR3 totals 15 residues. Per the germline V gene, CDR1 is SGHVS and CDR2 is FQNEAQ. The complete variable domain, with remaining parts taken from reference TRBV7-8 and TRBJ2-7, reads GAGVSQSPRYKVAKRGQDVALRCDPISGHVSLFWYQQALGQGPEFLTYFQNEAQLDKSGLPSDRFFAERPEGSVSTLKIQRTQQEDSAVYLCASHHPAGGSYEQYFGPGTRLTVT.

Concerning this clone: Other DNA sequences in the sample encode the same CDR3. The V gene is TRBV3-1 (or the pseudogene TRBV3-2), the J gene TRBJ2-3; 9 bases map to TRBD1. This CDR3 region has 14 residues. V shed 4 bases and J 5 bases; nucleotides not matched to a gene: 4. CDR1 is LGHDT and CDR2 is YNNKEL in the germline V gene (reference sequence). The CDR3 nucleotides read TGTGCCAGCAGCCTCACAGGGGGCCGAGATACGCAGTATTTT. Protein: CASSLTGGRDTQYF.

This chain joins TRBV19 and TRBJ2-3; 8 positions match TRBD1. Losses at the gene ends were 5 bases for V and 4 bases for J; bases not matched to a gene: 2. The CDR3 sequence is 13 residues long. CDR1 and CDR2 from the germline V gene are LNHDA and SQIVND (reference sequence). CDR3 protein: CASSGQGPDTQYF. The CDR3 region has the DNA TGTGCCAGTAGTGGACAGGGACCAGATACGCAGTATTTT.

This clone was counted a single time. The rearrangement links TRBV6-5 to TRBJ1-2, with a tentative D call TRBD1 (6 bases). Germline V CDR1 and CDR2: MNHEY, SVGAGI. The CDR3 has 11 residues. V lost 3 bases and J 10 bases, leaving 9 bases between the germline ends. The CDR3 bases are TGTGCCAGCAGTTATGGGGACAACTACACCTTC. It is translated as CASSYGDNYTF.

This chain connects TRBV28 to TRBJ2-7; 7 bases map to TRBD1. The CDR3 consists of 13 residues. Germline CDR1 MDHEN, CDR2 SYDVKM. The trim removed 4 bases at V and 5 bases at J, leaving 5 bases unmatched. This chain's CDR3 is CASSSGQVNEQYF. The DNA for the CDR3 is TGTGCCAGCAGTTCCGGACAGGTGAACGAGCAGTACTTC.

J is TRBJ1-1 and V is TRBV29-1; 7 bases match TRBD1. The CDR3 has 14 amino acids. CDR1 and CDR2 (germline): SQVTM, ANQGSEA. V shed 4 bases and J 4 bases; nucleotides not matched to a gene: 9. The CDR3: CSVVAGGYVTEAFF. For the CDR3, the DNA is TGCAGCGTTGTCGCAGGGGGATATGTCACTGAAGCTTTCTTT.

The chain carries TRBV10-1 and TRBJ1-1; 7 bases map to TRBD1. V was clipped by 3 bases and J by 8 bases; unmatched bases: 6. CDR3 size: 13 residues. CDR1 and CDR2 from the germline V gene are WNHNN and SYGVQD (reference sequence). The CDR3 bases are TGCGCCAGCAGTGACAAGGGGGCGTCCGAAGCTTTCTTT. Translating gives CASSDKGASEAFF.

CDR3 amino acids: CASSLGQVSYEQYF. DNA of the CDR3: TGTGCCAGCAGTCTGGGACAGGTCTCCTACGAGCAGTACTTC. The chain has TRBV27 and TRBJ2-7; 8 nucleotides match TRBD1. The germline gives CDR1 MNHEY, CDR2 SMNVEV (reference sequence). V was clipped by 5 bases and J by 0 bases; unmatched bases: 3. There are 14 residues in the CDR3.

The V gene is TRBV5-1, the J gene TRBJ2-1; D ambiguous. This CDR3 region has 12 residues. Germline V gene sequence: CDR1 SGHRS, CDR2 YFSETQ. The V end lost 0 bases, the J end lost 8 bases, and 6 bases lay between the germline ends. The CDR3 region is CASSLAQYEQFF. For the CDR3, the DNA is TGCGCCAGCAGCTTGGCCCAATATGAGCAGTTCTTC.

The CDR3 nucleotides are TGTGCCACTTCAGGGTTAGGTGAAAAACTGTTTTTT. This sequence encodes CATSGLGEKLFF. V usage is TRBV27 and J usage is TRBJ1-4, with D possibly being TRBD1 (5 bases). V dropped 10 bases and J dropped 7 bases, with 13 bases sitting between them. CDR3 size: 12 residues. Germline CDR1 and CDR2: MNHEY and SMNVEV (reference sequence).

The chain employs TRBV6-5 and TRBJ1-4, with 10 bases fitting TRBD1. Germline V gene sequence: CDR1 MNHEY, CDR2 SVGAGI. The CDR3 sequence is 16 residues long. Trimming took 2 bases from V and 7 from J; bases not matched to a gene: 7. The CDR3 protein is CASSYRSGTGVEKLFF. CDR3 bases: TGTGCCAGCAGTTACCGTTCCGGGACAGGGGTTGAAAAACTGTTTTTT.

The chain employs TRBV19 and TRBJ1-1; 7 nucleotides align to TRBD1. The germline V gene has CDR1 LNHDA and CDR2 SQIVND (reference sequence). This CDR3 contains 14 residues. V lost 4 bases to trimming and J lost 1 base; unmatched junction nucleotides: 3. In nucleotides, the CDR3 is TGTGCCAGTAGTAGACAGGGAAAGAACACTGAAGCTTTCTTT. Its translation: CASSRQGKNTEAFF.

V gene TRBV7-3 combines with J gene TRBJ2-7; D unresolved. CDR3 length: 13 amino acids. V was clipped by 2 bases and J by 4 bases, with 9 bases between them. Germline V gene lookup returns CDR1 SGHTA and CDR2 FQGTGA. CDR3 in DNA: TGTGCCAGCAGCTTAGCTCCCGAGTACGAGCAGTACTTC. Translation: CASSLAPEYEQYF. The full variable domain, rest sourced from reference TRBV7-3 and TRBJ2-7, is GAGVSQTPSNKVTEKGKYVELRCDPISGHTALYWYRQSLGQGPEFLIYFQGTGAADDSGLPNDRFFAVRPEGSVSTLKIQRTERGDSAVYLCASSLAPEYEQYFGPGTRLTVT.

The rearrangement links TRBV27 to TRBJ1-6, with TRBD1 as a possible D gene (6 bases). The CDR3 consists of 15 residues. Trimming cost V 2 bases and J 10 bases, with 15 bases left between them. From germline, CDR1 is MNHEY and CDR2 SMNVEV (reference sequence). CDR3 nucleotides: TGTGCCAGCAGTTTAACATTCCAGGGGCGGTCACCCCTCCACTTT. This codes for CASSLTFQGRSPLHF.

The CDR3 bases are TGTGCCAGCAGTTACGAAAATTTCGGTGGCTACACCTTC. Protein product: CASSYENFGGYTF. The V call is TRBV6-6, the J call TRBJ1-2; D gene ambiguous. The germline gives CDR1 MNHNY, CDR2 SVGAGI (reference sequence). The ends were cut back, 2 bases at V and 7 bases at J, with 11 bases in the middle. This CDR3 comprises 13 residues.

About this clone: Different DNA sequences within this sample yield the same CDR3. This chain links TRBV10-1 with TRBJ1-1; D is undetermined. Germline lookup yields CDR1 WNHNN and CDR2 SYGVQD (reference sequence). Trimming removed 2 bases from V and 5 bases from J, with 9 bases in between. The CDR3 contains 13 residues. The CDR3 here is CASSETGGTEAFF. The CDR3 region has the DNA TGCGCCAGCAGTGAGACGGGTGGGACTGAAGCTTTCTTT.

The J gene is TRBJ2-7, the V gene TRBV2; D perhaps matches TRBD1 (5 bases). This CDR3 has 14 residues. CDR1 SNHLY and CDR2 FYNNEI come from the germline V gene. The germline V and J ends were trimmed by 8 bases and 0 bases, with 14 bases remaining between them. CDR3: CASCAGPSSYEQYF. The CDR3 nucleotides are TGTGCCAGCTGTGCAGGGCCTAGCTCCTACGAGCAGTACTTC.

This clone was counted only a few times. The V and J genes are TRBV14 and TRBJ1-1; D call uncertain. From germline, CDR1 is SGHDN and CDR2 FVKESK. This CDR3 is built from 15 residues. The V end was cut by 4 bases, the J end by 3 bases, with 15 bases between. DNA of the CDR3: TGTGCCAGCAGCCTTTCGGTTTCGCTCTACACTGAAGCTTTCTTT. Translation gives CASSLSVSLYTEAFF.

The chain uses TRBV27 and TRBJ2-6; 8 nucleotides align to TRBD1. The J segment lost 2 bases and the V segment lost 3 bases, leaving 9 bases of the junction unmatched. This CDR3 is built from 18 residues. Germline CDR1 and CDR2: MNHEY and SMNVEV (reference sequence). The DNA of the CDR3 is TGTGCCAGCAGTTTGGCTGGGACAGGAGCCCCTGGGGCCAACGTCCTGACTTTC. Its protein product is CASSLAGTGAPGANVLTF.

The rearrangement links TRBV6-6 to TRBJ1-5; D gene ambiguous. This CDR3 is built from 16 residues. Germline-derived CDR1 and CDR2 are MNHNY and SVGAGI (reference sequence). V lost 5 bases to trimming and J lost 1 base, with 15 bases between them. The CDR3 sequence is CASSTAGLQSNQPQHF. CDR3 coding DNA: TGTGCCAGCAGTACGGCTGGGCTTCAGAGCAATCAGCCCCAGCATTTT.

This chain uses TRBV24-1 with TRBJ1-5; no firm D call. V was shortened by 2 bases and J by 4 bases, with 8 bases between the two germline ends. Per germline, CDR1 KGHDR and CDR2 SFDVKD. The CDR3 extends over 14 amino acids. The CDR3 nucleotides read TGTGCCACCAGTGATTGGCAGGCGAATCAGCCCCAGCATTTT. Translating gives CATSDWQANQPQHF.

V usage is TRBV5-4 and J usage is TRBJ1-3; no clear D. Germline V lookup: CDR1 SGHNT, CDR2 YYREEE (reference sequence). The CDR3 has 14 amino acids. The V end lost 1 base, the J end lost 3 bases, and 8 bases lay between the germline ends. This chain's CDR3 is CASSLYSNGNTIYF. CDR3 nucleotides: TGTGCCAGCAGCTTGTACAGTAATGGAAACACCATATATTTT.

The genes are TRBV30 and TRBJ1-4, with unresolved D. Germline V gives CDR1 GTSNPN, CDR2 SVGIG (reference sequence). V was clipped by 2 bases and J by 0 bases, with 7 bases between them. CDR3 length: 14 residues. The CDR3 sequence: CAWSTYATNEKLFF. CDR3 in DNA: TGTGCCTGGAGTACATACGCAACTAATGAAAAACTGTTTTTT.

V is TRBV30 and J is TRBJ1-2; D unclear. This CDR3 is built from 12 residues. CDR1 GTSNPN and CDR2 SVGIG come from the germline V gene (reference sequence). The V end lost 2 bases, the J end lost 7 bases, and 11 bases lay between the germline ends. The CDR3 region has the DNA TGTGCCTGGAGTTGGGGTCGGGGTGGCTACACCTTC. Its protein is CAWSWGRGGYTF.